This T cell receptor beta chain was sequenced for a study of T cell clonotyping in hematopoietic cell transplantation. Study-level points and caveats: Pathologically expanded recipient clonotypes increased progressively from day 30 to day 180 as diversity fell. Few recipient clonotypes overlapped donors; over 97% were de novo at given depth. Broader posttransplant TCR repertoire diversity was predicted by graft donor and pretransplant recipient Inverse Simpson Index values.

Sequencing was performed with immunoSEQ multiplex PCR; in TCRdb, only in-frame clones are kept and a portion is missing. The sample includes 35,000 to 45,000 clones, roughly 92% of them seen just once. This clone was picked up one time. Its target is not known. This CDR3 comprises 14 residues. Germline assignment: CDR1 SGHRS and CDR2 YFSETQ. V shed 0 bases and J shed 4 bases, with 11 bases lying between them. The genes are TRBV5-1 and TRBJ2-7; the D call may be TRBD1 or TRBD2 (5 bases each). Sequencing used peripheral blood mononuclear cells. This clonotype was obtained from a woman aged 45-65 years in good health. Some clones in this sample may be carry-over from other donors' samples. The CDR3 DNA sequence: TGCGCCAGCAGCTTGGCGGGGACCGAGTACGAGCAGTACTTC. Its protein product is CASSLAGTEYEQYF.